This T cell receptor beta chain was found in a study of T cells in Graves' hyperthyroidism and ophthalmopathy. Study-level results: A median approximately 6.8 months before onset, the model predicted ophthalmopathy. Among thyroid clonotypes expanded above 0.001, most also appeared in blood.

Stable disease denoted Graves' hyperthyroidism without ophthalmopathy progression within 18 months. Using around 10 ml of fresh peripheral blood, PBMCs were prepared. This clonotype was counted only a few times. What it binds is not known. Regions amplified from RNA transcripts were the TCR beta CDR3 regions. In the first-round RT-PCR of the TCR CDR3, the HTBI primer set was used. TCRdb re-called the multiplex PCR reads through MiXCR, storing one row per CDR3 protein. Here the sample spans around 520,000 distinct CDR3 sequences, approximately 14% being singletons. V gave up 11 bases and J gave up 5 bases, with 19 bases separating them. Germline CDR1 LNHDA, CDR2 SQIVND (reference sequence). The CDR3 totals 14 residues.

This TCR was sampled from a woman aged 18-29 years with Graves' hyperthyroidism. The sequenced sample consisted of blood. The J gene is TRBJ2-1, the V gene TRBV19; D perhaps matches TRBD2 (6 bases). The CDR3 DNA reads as TGTGCCTCTCGACGGGGGAGCAGCAACAATGAGCAGTTCTTC. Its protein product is CASRRGSSNNEQFF.